Following are 12 T cell receptor beta chains from one sample sequenced in a study of CD8 T cells in ankylosing spondylitis. Via MiXCR, TCRdb re-called the 5' RACE reads, giving one row per CDR3 protein. The sample lists approximately 350,000 distinct CDR3 sequences, around 20% occurring once. The sample taken for sequencing was blood, either unsorted or a sorted T cell fraction (not recorded which). The receptors originated from a male donor with ankylosing spondylitis or in good health (not recorded which).

J is TRBJ2-7 and V is TRBV24-1, with 7 nucleotides matching TRBD1. The trim removed 7 bases at V and 5 bases at J, leaving 7 bases unmatched. CDR1 is KGHDR and CDR2 is SFDVKD in the germline V gene. The CDR3 has 13 residues. In nucleotides, the CDR3 is TGTGCCACCAGCAGGGGGTTTAGCGACGAGCAGTACTTC. Translation: CATSRGFSDEQYF.

There are a few counts of this clonotype. The genes are TRBV10-3 and TRBJ2-7, with TRBD1 matching 8 bases. CDR1 is ENHRY, CDR2 SYGVKD, per germline. The length of the CDR3 is 17 residues. With 0 bases clipped from V and 2 bases from J, the junction kept 9 bases outside the gene matches. CDR3 protein: CAISESTGGSTTYEQYF. The CDR3 coding sequence is TGTGCCATCAGTGAGTCTACAGGGGGTTCAACTACCTACGAGCAGTACTTC.

The rearrangement joins TRBV11-2 to TRBJ2-3; 7 nucleotides line up with TRBD2. With V trimmed by 0 bases and J by 0 bases, 15 bases remained unmatched. Germline CDR1 is SGHAT and CDR2 is FQNNGV. The CDR3 is 20 amino acids. In nucleotides, the CDR3 is TGTGCCAGCAGCTTAGAGGCAGCGGGGTCCAGCTTTTCTAGCACAGATACGCAGTATTTT. Translation: CASSLEAAGSSFSSTDTQYF.

The rearrangement uses TRBV19 and TRBJ2-1; 8 nucleotides line up with TRBD1. Trimming at V came to 8 bases and at J to 9 bases, leaving 9 bases not matched to a gene. Germline V gene sequence: CDR1 LNHDA, CDR2 SQIVND (reference sequence). CDR3 length: 13 residues. The CDR3 region has the DNA TGTGCCAGTTACGGGACAGGAACAATTGAGCAGTTCTTC. Encoded protein: CASYGTGTIEQFF.

The rearrangement links TRBV12-3 or TRBV12-4 to TRBJ2-7; 7 bases are shared with TRBD2. The V segment lost 6 bases and the J segment 1 base; nucleotides outside the gene matches: 9. CDR3 length: 15 residues. CDR3 sequence: CASRTTSGGSYEQYF. The CDR3, as DNA: TGTGCCAGCAGAACGACCTCGGGGGGATCCTACGAGCAGTACTTC.

This clonotype has a handful of counts. The V call is TRBV20-1, the J call TRBJ2-3, with 7 bases aligning to TRBD1. The J segment lost 5 bases and the V segment lost 6 bases, leaving 14 bases of the junction unmatched. The CDR3 has 15 residues. CDR1 is DFQATT, CDR2 SNEGSKA, per germline (reference sequence). The CDR3, as DNA: TGCAGTGCCGAGGGATTAGACAGGGTTAGAGATACGCAGTATTTT. This codes for CSAEGLDRVRDTQYF.

This clonotype was found many times. This chain joins TRBV6-5 and TRBJ1-1, with a possible D match to TRBD1 (5 bases). The germline gives CDR1 MNHEY, CDR2 SVGAGI. The germline V and J ends were trimmed by 5 bases and 1 base, with 5 bases remaining between them. The CDR3 spans 12 residues. CDR3: CASSTGNTEAFF. DNA for the CDR3: TGTGCCAGCAGTACAGGGAACACTGAAGCTTTCTTT.

The V call is TRBV21-1, the J call TRBJ2-5; the D call TRBD1 from the table was never checked on the DNA. TRBV21-1 is a documented pseudogene. This CDR3 region has 15 residues. The DNA for the CDR3 is TGTGCCAGCAGCAAAGGACAGGGAGCGGGGGAGACCCAGTACTTC. Protein: CASSKGQGAGETQYF.

This chain links TRBV14 with TRBJ2-1, with D maybe TRBD2 (6 bases). Germline V gene sequence: CDR1 SGHDN, CDR2 FVKESK. The CDR3 consists of 17 residues. With 0 bases removed from V and 6 bases from J, the gap between germline ends came to 18 bases. CDR3 in amino acids: CASSQEPSGLPGNEQFF. The CDR3 bases are TGTGCCAGCAGCCAAGAGCCCTCGGGACTCCCTGGCAATGAGCAGTTCTTC.

The count of this clonotype is one. The J gene is TRBJ2-5, the V gene TRBV27; D remains ambiguous. Germline assignment: CDR1 MNHEY and CDR2 SMNVEV (reference sequence). V was shortened by 5 bases and J by 2 bases, with 18 bases between the two germline ends. The CDR3 loop spans 16 amino acids. CDR3 sequence: CASSARLNPQQETQYF. As DNA, the CDR3 is TGTGCCAGCAGTGCACGCCTGAACCCACAACAAGAGACCCAGTACTTC.

V is TRBV6-2 or TRBV6-3 and J is TRBJ2-2; 15 bases are a match to TRBD2. CDR1 MNHEY and CDR2 SVGEGT come from the germline V gene. The CDR3 extends over 18 amino acids. J gave up 6 bases and V 9 bases, and 14 bases lay outside the gene matches. CDR3 in amino acids: CASRTSGGAVLASGELFF. The CDR3 DNA sequence: TGTGCCAGTAGGACTAGCGGGGGGGCCGTTTTGGCATCCGGGGAGCTGTTTTTT.

This chain's CDR3 is CASSLGLAQGLDTQYF. The CDR3 nucleotides read TGTGCCAGCAGCTTGGGTCTAGCGCAGGGCTTAGATACGCAGTATTTT. The chain carries TRBV5-4 and TRBJ2-3; a possible D gene is TRBD2 (6 bases). The V gene lost 0 bases and the J gene lost 5 bases, with 16 bases spanning the gap. Germline V CDR1 and CDR2: SGHNT, YYREEE (reference sequence). The CDR3 covers 16 residues.